Listed below are T cell receptor beta chains from one sample, sequenced in a study of T cell repertoires in cytomegalovirus infection. MiXCR, run by TCRdb on the reads, gives a single entry per CDR3 protein. The sample shows some 300,000 distinct CDR3 sequences, approximately 8.9% of them seen only once. Sequenced material: PBMCs. Receptors were obtained from a human donor in good health (CMV status not recorded). Some clones in this sample may be carry-over from other donors' samples. The CDR3 runs from the conserved cysteine through the conserved F or W. A D gene is named only where the DNA matches it firmly. The size of a clone is reported for some rows only, either as once, few or many, or as a class for expanded clones.

>TRBJ1-5|many|TRBV7-9|TRBD1
TGTGCCAGCAGCTTAGGGGACAGACCTTATAGCAATCAGCCCCAGCATTTT
CASSLGDRPYSNQPQHF
>TRBJ1-5|-|TRBV28|TRBD1
TGTGCCAGCAGTTTAAACCCGGGACAGGGGCTTGGGAGCAATCAGCCCCAGCATTTT
CASSLNPGQGLGSNQPQHF
>TRBJ2-5|many|TRBV2|TRBD1
TGTGCCAGCAGTGCCACAGGGGTTCGTGGAGAGACCCAGTACTTC
CASSATGVRGETQYF
>TRBJ2-3|-|TRBV20-1|TRBD2
TGCAGTGCTAGAGTTACTAGCGGGGGGGTGGGAGATACGCAGTATTTT
CSARVTSGGVGDTQYF
>TRBJ2-1|few|TRBV6-1|-
TGTGCCTCCACCCAAGGACCTTACGAGAGAACGCAGTTCTTC
CASTQGPYERTQFF
>TRBJ2-3|-|TRBV6-4|-
TGTGCCAGCAGTGAGGGGGCTAGCACAGATACGCAGTATTTT
CASSEGASTDTQYF
>TRBJ2-3|many|TRBV7-8|-
TGTGCCAGCAGCTTACAAGGACTCCGTGCTAGCACAGATACGCAGTATTTT
CASSLQGLRASTDTQYF
>TRBJ2-1|many|TRBV7-8|-
TGTGCCAGCAGCAAGGAGGGCGTCCCCTATGAGCAGTTCTTC
CASSKEGVPYEQFF
>TRBJ2-7|many|TRBV6-5|-
TGTGCCAGCAGTTATGGTGGGGGGAACGAGCAGTACTTC
CASSYGGGNEQYF
>TRBJ2-1|many|TRBV6-2/TRBV6-3|-
TGTGCCAGCAGTTATTCCACTAGAACCGATTACAATGAGCAGTTCTTC
CASSYSTRTDYNEQFF
>TRBJ2-1|many|TRBV4-1|-
TGCGCCAGCAGCCCTGCCGGACAGTCCTACAATGAGCAGTTCTTC
CASSPAGQSYNEQFF
>TRBJ1-3|-|TRBV28|-
TGTGCCAGCAGCAACCCAGGAAACACCATATATTTT
CASSNPGNTIYF
>TRBJ2-4|many|TRBV29-1|-
TGCAGCGTTCTTCACAGGGATGGCATTCAGTACTTC
CSVLHRDGIQYF
>TRBJ2-3|many|TRBV5-4|-
TGTGCCAGCAGCTTGTCCAGCGCTGATACGCAGTATTTT
CASSLSSADTQYF
>TRBJ2-5|-|TRBV29-1|-
TGCAGCGTTGAAGATCGGAAGGGGTGGGGTGTAGAGACCCAGTACTTC
CSVEDRKGWGVETQYF
>TRBJ1-2|many|TRBV7-2|-
TGTGCCAGCAGCTTACAAGGTTACAGGGACTATGGCTACACCTTC
CASSLQGYRDYGYTF
>TRBJ2-1|many|TRBV7-9|TRBD2
TGTGCCAGCAGCTTTATATGGAGGACTAGCGGGGACTCCTACAATGAGCAGTTCTTC
CASSFIWRTSGDSYNEQFF
>TRBJ2-7|-|TRBV5-1|-
TGCGCCAGCAGCTTGGCCACGGACGGATACGAGCAGTACTTC
CASSLATDGYEQYF
>TRBJ1-1|few|TRBV10-1|-
TGCGCCAGCAGTGTAGCCCAACGGCGGACGCGGGGAGGGAACACTGAAGCTTTCTTT
CASSVAQRRTRGGNTEAFF
>TRBJ2-4|-|TRBV20-1|-
TGCAGTGCTGTAAGATCCTTAGCCAAAAACATTCAGTACTTC
CSAVRSLAKNIQYF
>TRBJ2-4|many|TRBV7-2|-
TGTGCCAGCAGCTCCTGGACAGTGGCTAGTCCCATTCAGTACTTC
CASSSWTVASPIQYF
>TRBJ1-5|many|TRBV6-2/TRBV6-3|-
TGTGCCAGCAGTTACCACAGCAATCAGCCCCAGCATTTT
CASSYHSNQPQHF
>TRBJ2-2|many|TRBV7-2|TRBD2
TGTGCCAGCAGCCCGCCGGGGGGTTACACCGGGGAGCTGTTTTTT
CASSPPGGYTGELFF